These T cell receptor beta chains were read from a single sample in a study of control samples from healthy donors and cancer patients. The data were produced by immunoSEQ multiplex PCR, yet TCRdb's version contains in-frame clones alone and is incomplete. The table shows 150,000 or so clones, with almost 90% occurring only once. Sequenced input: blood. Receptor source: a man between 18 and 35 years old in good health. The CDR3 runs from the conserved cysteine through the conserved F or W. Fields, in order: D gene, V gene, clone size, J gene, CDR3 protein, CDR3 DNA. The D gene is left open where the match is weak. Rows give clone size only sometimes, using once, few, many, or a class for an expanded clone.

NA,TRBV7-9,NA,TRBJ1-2,CASSLATDYGYTF,TGTGCCAGCAGCTTAGCGACAGACTATGGCTACACCTTC
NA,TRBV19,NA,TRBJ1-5,CASSIQGPQHF,TGTGCCAGTAGTATTCAAGGTCCCCAGCATTTT
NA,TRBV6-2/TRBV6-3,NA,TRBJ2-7,CASSRGLSGYEQYF,TGTGCCAGCAGTAGGGGTCTTTCTGGCTACGAGCAGTACTTC
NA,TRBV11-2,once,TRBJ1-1,CASSLVYGGDTEAFF,TGTGCCAGCAGCTTAGTATACGGGGGTGACACTGAAGCTTTCTTT
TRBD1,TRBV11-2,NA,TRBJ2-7,CASSYGTGRNEQYF,TGTGCCAGCAGCTACGGGACAGGGCGAAACGAGCAGTACTTC
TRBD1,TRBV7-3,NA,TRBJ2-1,CASSRDRDNEQFF,TGTGCCAGCAGCCGCGACAGGGACAATGAGCAGTTCTTC
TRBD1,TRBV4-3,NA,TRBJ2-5,CASSRHRQGGETQYF,TGCGCCAGCAGCCGGCACAGACAGGGGGGAGAGACCCAGTACTTC
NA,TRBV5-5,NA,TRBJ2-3,CASSLARVGTDTQYF,TGTGCCAGCAGCTTAGCCAGGGTAGGAACAGATACGCAGTATTTT
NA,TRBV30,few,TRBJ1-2,CAWSRGRGGYGYTF,TGTGCCTGGAGCCGTGGGAGGGGTGGCTATGGCTACACCTTC
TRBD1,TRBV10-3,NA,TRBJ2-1,CAIRDRDSYNEQFF,TGTGCCATCAGGGACAGGGACTCCTACAATGAGCAGTTCTTC
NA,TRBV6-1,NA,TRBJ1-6,CASSENGGNSPLHF,TGTGCCAGCAGTGAAAATGGTGGGAATTCACCCCTCCACTTT
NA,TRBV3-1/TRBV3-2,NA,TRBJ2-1,CASSQEGNEQFF,TGTGCCAGCAGCCAAGAAGGGAATGAGCAGTTCTTC
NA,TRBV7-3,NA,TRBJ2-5,CASSSGGQETQYF,TGTGCCAGCAGCTCCGGGGGCCAAGAGACCCAGTACTTC
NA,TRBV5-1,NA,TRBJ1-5,CASSLDRNSNQPQHF,TGCGCCAGCAGCTTGGACAGGAATAGCAATCAGCCCCAGCATTTT
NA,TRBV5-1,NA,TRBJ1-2,CASRGVEAGDGYTF,TGCGCCAGCAGGGGGGTAGAGGCTGGGGATGGCTACACCTTC
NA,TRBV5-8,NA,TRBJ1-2,CASSFTGNYYGYTF,TGTGCCAGCAGCTTCACAGGGAACTACTATGGCTACACCTTC
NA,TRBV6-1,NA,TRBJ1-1,CASSTRSMNTEAFF,TGTGCCAGCAGTACGAGGAGTATGAACACTGAAGCTTTCTTT
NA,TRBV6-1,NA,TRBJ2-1,CASSDLTPAYNEQFF,TGTGCCAGCAGTGATCTGACACCCGCCTACAATGAGCAGTTCTTC
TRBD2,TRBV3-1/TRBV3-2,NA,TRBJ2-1,CASSPSGGVSVWFF,TGTGCCAGCAGCCCGAGCGGGGGGGTATCCGTATGGTTCTTC
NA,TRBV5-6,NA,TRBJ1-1,CASSLVGAQGLNTEAFF,TGTGCCAGCAGCTTGGTGGGGGCTCAGGGATTGAACACTGAAGCTTTCTTT
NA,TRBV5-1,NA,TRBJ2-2,CASSLGQSTGELFF,TGCGCCAGCAGCTTGGGACAGAGCACCGGGGAGCTGTTTTTT
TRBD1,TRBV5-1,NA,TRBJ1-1,CASSHYLTGGMNTEAFF,TGCGCCAGCAGCCACTATCTGACAGGGGGAATGAACACTGAAGCTTTCTTT
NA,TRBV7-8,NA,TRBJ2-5,CASSPPSTGRLAQYF,TGTGCCAGCAGCCCCCCCTCGACAGGGAGGTTGGCCCAGTACTTC
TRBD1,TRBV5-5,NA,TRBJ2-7,CASSRTGTGVSEQYF,TGTGCCAGCAGCAGGACCGGGACAGGGGTCTCCGAGCAGTACTTC
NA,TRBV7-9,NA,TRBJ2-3,CASLGRSTDTQYF,TGTGCCAGCCTGGGTAGAAGCACAGATACGCAGTATTTT
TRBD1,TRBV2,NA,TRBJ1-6,CASSPQDRGNSPLHF,TGTGCCAGCAGTCCCCAGGACAGGGGGAATTCACCCCTCCACTTT
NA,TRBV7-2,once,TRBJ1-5,CASSWDTDQPQHF,TGTGCCAGCAGCTGGGACACTGATCAGCCCCAGCATTTT
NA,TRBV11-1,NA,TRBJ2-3,CASSLGGGTDTQYF,TGTGCCAGCAGTCTAGGGGGGGGCACAGATACGCAGTATTTT
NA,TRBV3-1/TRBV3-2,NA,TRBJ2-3,CASSQGVLTDTQYF,TGTGCCAGCAGCCAAGGAGTCCTCACAGATACGCAGTATTTT
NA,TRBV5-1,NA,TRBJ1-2,CASSSYPGPNYGYTF,TGCGCCAGCAGCTCGTACCCAGGGCCCAACTATGGCTACACCTTC
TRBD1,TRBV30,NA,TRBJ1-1,CAWGQGGTEAFF,TGTGCCTGGGGACAGGGTGGCACTGAAGCTTTCTTT
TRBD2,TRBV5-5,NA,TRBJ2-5,CASSSGLAGGRGMKDTQYF,TGTGCCAGCAGCTCGGGACTAGCGGGGGGCCGCGGAATGAAAGATACCCAGTACTTC
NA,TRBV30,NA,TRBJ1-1,CAWSATSGPTDTEAFF,TGTGCCTGGAGTGCTACGTCGGGGCCAACGGACACTGAAGCTTTCTTT
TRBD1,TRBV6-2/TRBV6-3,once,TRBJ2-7,CASSTRDRVSHEQYF,TGTGCCAGCAGTACCCGGGACAGGGTGTCCCACGAGCAGTACTTC
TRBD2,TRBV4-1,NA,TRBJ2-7,CASSQAAAGGGASYEQYF,TGCGCCAGCAGCCAAGCGGCGGCGGGCGGGGGGGCCTCCTACGAGCAGTACTTC
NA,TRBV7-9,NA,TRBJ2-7,CASSTVPAKQYF,TGTGCCAGCAGCACAGTCCCCGCCAAGCAGTACTTC
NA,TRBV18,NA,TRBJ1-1,CASSPVYGQTNTEAFF,TGTGCCAGCTCACCAGTCTATGGACAGACGAACACTGAAGCTTTCTTT
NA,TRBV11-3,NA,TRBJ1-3,CASSLGGDSGNTIYF,TGTGCCAGCAGCTTAGGCGGGGACTCTGGAAACACCATATATTTT
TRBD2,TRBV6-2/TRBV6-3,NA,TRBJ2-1,CASSYSMRSGANEQFF,TGTGCCAGCAGTTACTCGATGCGTAGCGGGGCCAATGAGCAGTTCTTC
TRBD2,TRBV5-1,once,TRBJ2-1,CASRDGTSGLSYNEQFF,TGCGCCAGCAGGGATGGGACTAGCGGACTCTCCTACAATGAGCAGTTCTTC
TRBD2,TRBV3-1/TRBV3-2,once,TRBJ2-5,CASSQGASGVSQETQYF,TGTGCCAGCAGCCAAGGAGCTAGCGGGGTTTCGCAAGAGACCCAGTACTTC
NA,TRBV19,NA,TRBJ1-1,CASRTGNTEAFF,TGTGCCAGTAGAACAGGGAACACTGAAGCTTTCTTT
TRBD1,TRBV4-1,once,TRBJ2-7,CASSPTGTGTYEQYF,TGCGCCAGCAGTCCGACCGGGACAGGGACCTACGAGCAGTACTTC
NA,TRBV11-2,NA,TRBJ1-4,CASSFGDGGEKLFF,TGTGCCAGCAGCTTTGGAGACGGGGGTGAAAAACTGTTTTTT
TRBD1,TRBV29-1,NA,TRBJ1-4,CSVREGARSNEKLFF,TGCAGCGTTCGGGAGGGGGCGAGAAGTAATGAAAAACTGTTTTTT
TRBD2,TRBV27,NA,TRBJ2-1,CASSRLAGGYNEQFF,TGTGCCAGCAGTCGACTAGCGGGGGGCTACAATGAGCAGTTCTTC
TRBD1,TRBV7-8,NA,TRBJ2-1,CASSLIGTGGLYNEQFF,TGTGCCAGCAGCTTAATAGGGACAGGGGGACTATACAATGAGCAGTTCTTC
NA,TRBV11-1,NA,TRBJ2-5,CASSLHLAGETQYF,TGTGCCAGCAGCTTACATCTAGCAGGAGAGACCCAGTACTTC
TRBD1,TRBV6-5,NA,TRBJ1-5,CASSYSGYRGSQPQHF,TGTGCCAGCAGTTACTCCGGGTACAGGGGCAGCCAGCCCCAGCATTTT
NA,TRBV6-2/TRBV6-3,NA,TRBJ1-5,CASSLGRQGPQHF,TGTGCCAGCAGCCTAGGGCGACAAGGACCCCAGCATTTT
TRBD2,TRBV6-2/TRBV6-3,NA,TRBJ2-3,CASSPSGVSTDTQYF,TGTGCCAGCAGTCCCAGCGGGGTGAGCACAGATACGCAGTATTTT